This is a list of T cell receptor beta chains from one sample in a study of cytomegalovirus exposure and HLA in healthy donors. The method was immunoSEQ multiplex PCR; TCRdb's version includes in-frame clones alone and lacks a portion of them. The data contain 150,000 to 200,000 clones, roughly three quarters of them singletons. Sample: PBMCs. The receptors shown here come from a woman aged 45-60 years in good health and CMV-seronegative. Both conserved end residues are part of each CDR3. A D gene is named only where the DNA matches it firmly. Some rows have no size entry. The others give once, few or many, or a class for an expanded clone.

size: NA
D: NA
V: TRBV15
J: TRBJ1-1
CDR3: CATSRSGGGTEAFF
DNA: TGTGCCACCAGCAGGTCTGGGGGGGGCACTGAAGCTTTCTTT

size: NA
D: NA
V: TRBV29-1
J: TRBJ2-7
CDR3: CSAQPDSRRDEQYF
DNA: TGCAGCGCCCAACCAGATAGTCGGCGGGACGAGCAGTACTTC

size: NA
D: TRBD1
V: TRBV6-4
J: TRBJ2-3
CDR3: CASSDGTDTDTQYF
DNA: TGTGCCAGCAGTGACGGGACAGACACAGATACGCAGTATTTT

size: NA
D: NA
V: TRBV30
J: TRBJ2-7
CDR3: CAWSVGATEQYF
DNA: TGTGCCTGGAGTGTAGGGGCCACCGAGCAGTACTTC

size: once
D: TRBD2
V: TRBV4-3
J: TRBJ2-7
CDR3: CASSQISGATSYEQYF
DNA: TGCGCCAGCAGCCAAATTAGCGGGGCAACCTCCTACGAGCAGTACTTC

size: many
D: TRBD2
V: TRBV5-6
J: TRBJ2-4
CDR3: CASSLGSGRQLGIQYF
DNA: TGTGCCAGCAGCTTGGGGAGCGGGAGGCAGTTAGGGATTCAGTACTTC

size: NA
D: NA
V: TRBV2
J: TRBJ2-7
CDR3: CASSRTADYEQYF
DNA: TGTGCCAGCAGTCGGACAGCCGACTACGAGCAGTACTTC

size: NA
D: NA
V: TRBV7-6
J: TRBJ1-1
CDR3: CASSLSPGENTEAFF
DNA: TGTGCCAGCAGCTTAAGTCCGGGGGAGAACACTGAAGCTTTCTTT

size: once
D: NA
V: TRBV7-2
J: TRBJ2-5
CDR3: CASSQSTGRAETQYF
DNA: TGTGCCAGCAGCCAAAGTACAGGGAGGGCGGAGACCCAGTACTTC

size: NA
D: TRBD1
V: TRBV6-5
J: TRBJ2-3
CDR3: CASSLGGARTDTQYF
DNA: TGTGCCAGCAGCTTAGGGGGCGCAAGGACAGATACGCAGTATTTT

size: NA
D: TRBD1
V: TRBV11-2
J: TRBJ2-1
CDR3: CASSTRTGTGYNEQFF
DNA: TGTGCCAGCAGCACTCGGACAGGGACGGGTTACAATGAGCAGTTCTTC

size: NA
D: TRBD1
V: TRBV28
J: TRBJ1-2
CDR3: CASGVAGQGDYGYTF
DNA: TGTGCCAGCGGGGTGGCGGGACAGGGAGACTATGGCTACACCTTC

size: NA
D: TRBD2
V: TRBV10-3
J: TRBJ2-3
CDR3: CAIRFRLAGGPGTDTQYF
DNA: TGTGCCATCAGGTTTAGACTAGCGGGAGGGCCCGGGACAGATACGCAGTATTTT

size: NA
D: NA
V: TRBV7-2
J: TRBJ1-2
CDR3: CASSPKGDGYTF
DNA: TGTGCCAGCAGCCCAAAGGGGGATGGCTACACCTTC

size: NA
D: TRBD2
V: TRBV7-7
J: TRBJ2-7
CDR3: CASSMGLAGEQYF
DNA: TGTGCTAGCAGCATGGGACTAGCGGGAGAGCAGTACTTC

size: NA
D: TRBD2
V: TRBV9
J: TRBJ2-1
CDR3: CASSAAGTSGRNEQFF
DNA: TGTGCCAGCAGCGCTGCGGGGACTAGCGGGAGGAATGAGCAGTTCTTC

size: NA
D: NA
V: TRBV27
J: TRBJ1-4
CDR3: CASSGGYQSNEKLFF
DNA: TGTGCCAGCAGTGGGGGCTATCAATCTAATGAAAAACTGTTTTTT

size: few
D: TRBD1
V: TRBV27
J: TRBJ1-4
CDR3: CASGRGQGEWEKLFF
DNA: TGTGCCAGCGGACGCGGACAGGGGGAGTGGGAAAAACTGTTTTTT

size: NA
D: NA
V: TRBV12-5
J: TRBJ1-1
CDR3: CASGSSPQGPLMGVTEAFF
DNA: TGTGCTAGTGGTTCCTCTCCACAGGGTCCATTAATGGGAGTTACTGAAGCTTTCTTT

size: NA
D: NA
V: TRBV19
J: TRBJ1-2
CDR3: CASSPRPRGNVYGYTF
DNA: TGTGCCAGTAGTCCCCGCCCGAGAGGGAACGTCTATGGCTACACCTTC

size: NA
D: NA
V: TRBV29-1
J: TRBJ1-6
CDR3: CSVRTEARNSPLHF
DNA: TGCAGCGTTAGGACGGAGGCTCGGAATTCACCCCTCCACTTT

size: NA
D: TRBD1
V: TRBV10-3
J: TRBJ2-7
CDR3: CATSGTGSFDEQYF
DNA: TGTGCCACCTCCGGGACAGGGTCGTTCGACGAGCAGTACTTC

size: NA
D: TRBD1
V: TRBV5-6
J: TRBJ1-2
CDR3: CASSWGWAGGRRRGDGYTF
DNA: TGTGCCAGCAGCTGGGGTTGGGCAGGGGGACGCCGAAGGGGTGATGGCTACACCTTC

size: NA
D: TRBD1
V: TRBV7-2
J: TRBJ1-5
CDR3: CASSRQGTGNQPQHF
DNA: TGTGCCAGCAGCCGACAGGGGACGGGAAATCAGCCCCAGCATTTT

size: NA
D: TRBD2
V: TRBV5-1
J: TRBJ2-3
CDR3: CASIPGLAGVADTQYF
DNA: TGCGCCAGCATCCCGGGACTAGCGGGGGTTGCAGATACGCAGTATTTT

size: once
D: NA
V: TRBV4-3
J: TRBJ1-2
CDR3: CASSQTAGGGYTF
DNA: TGCGCCAGCAGCCAGACGGCGGGGGGTGGCTACACCTTC

size: NA
D: NA
V: TRBV12-5
J: TRBJ1-1
CDR3: CASGFDVGNEGTEAFF
DNA: TGTGCTAGTGGTTTCGACGTGGGGAATGAGGGCACTGAAGCTTTCTTT

size: NA
D: NA
V: TRBV4-3
J: TRBJ1-6
CDR3: CASSQVTSSSPLHF
DNA: TGCGCCAGCAGCCAAGTGACAAGTAGTTCACCCCTCCACTTT

size: NA
D: NA
V: TRBV14
J: TRBJ2-3
CDR3: CARNLSADTQYF
DNA: TGTGCCAGGAATCTGAGCGCAGATACGCAGTATTTT

size: few
D: TRBD1
V: TRBV5-6
J: TRBJ1-2
CDR3: CASSLAGGNGYTF
DNA: TGTGCCAGCAGCTTGGCAGGGGGCAATGGCTACACCTTC

size: NA
D: NA
V: TRBV7-2
J: TRBJ2-1
CDR3: CASSLQTSRGEQFF
DNA: TGTGCCAGCAGCTTACAGACTAGCAGGGGTGAGCAGTTCTTC

size: NA
D: NA
V: TRBV11-3
J: TRBJ1-5
CDR3: CARLTGGALGNQPQHF
DNA: TGTGCCAGGTTAACCGGCGGGGCTCTGGGCAATCAGCCCCAGCATTTT

size: NA
D: TRBD1
V: TRBV4-3
J: TRBJ1-1
CDR3: CASSPGTGMNTEAFF
DNA: TGCGCCAGCAGCCCCGGGACAGGGATGAACACTGAAGCTTTCTTT

size: NA
D: NA
V: TRBV5-4
J: TRBJ1-5
CDR3: CASSFYGASNQPQHF
DNA: TGTGCCAGCAGCTTTTATGGGGCCAGCAATCAGCCCCAGCATTTT

size: NA
D: NA
V: TRBV28
J: TRBJ1-2
CDR3: CASSLDPTRGTF
DNA: TGTGCCAGCAGTTTAGACCCTACCAGGGGCACCTTC

size: NA
D: TRBD1
V: TRBV9
J: TRBJ1-5
CDR3: CASSLQGTQPQHF
DNA: TGTGCCAGCAGCTTACAGGGGACTCAGCCCCAGCATTTT

size: NA
D: TRBD2
V: TRBV2
J: TRBJ2-7
CDR3: CASSPALAGGWEQYF
DNA: TGTGCCAGCAGTCCCGCACTAGCGGGGGGGTGGGAGCAGTACTTC

size: NA
D: NA
V: TRBV6-5
J: TRBJ1-5
CDR3: CASSPGGSNQPQHF
DNA: TGTGCCAGCAGCCCCGGGGGGAGCAATCAGCCCCAGCATTTT

size: NA
D: NA
V: TRBV2
J: TRBJ1-1
CDR3: CASSPRGNTEAFF
DNA: TGTGCCAGCAGCCCCCGGGGAAACACTGAAGCTTTCTTT

size: NA
D: NA
V: TRBV29-1
J: TRBJ1-1
CDR3: CSVEVAGGGTEAFF
DNA: TGCAGCGTTGAAGTTGCCGGGGGGGGGACTGAAGCTTTCTTT

size: NA
D: NA
V: TRBV5-1
J: TRBJ1-5
CDR3: CASSFNGGRDQPQHF
DNA: TGCGCCAGCAGCTTCAACGGGGGGCGCGATCAGCCCCAGCATTTT

size: NA
D: NA
V: TRBV2
J: TRBJ1-3
CDR3: CASRAVPDSSGNTIYF
DNA: TGTGCCAGCAGGGCCGTCCCGGACAGCTCTGGAAACACCATATATTTT

size: NA
D: TRBD1
V: TRBV5-1
J: TRBJ1-2
CDR3: CASSRIGTGGNVVSGYTF
DNA: TGCGCCAGCAGCCGCATCGGGACAGGGGGCAATGTAGTCTCTGGCTACACCTTC

size: NA
D: TRBD2
V: TRBV18
J: TRBJ2-7
CDR3: CASSPRITSGEQYF
DNA: TGTGCCAGCTCACCACGGATAACTAGCGGCGAGCAGTACTTC

size: NA
D: NA
V: TRBV30
J: TRBJ2-5
CDR3: CAWSVAGFQETQYF
DNA: TGTGCCTGGAGTGTAGCAGGGTTCCAAGAGACCCAGTACTTC

size: NA
D: NA
V: TRBV7-2
J: TRBJ1-4
CDR3: CASSRGGQVNEKLFF
DNA: TGTGCCAGCAGCCGGGGTGGCCAAGTTAATGAAAAACTGTTTTTT

size: few
D: TRBD1
V: TRBV6-1
J: TRBJ1-2
CDR3: CASRDRDSYGYTF
DNA: TGTGCCAGCAGGGACCGGGACAGCTATGGCTACACCTTC

size: few
D: TRBD2
V: TRBV7-9
J: TRBJ2-3
CDR3: CASSSWAGGPGLTPAYF
DNA: TGTGCCAGCAGCTCGTGGGCGGGGGGGCCTGGCTTAACTCCGGCGTATTTT

size: NA
D: TRBD1
V: TRBV6-5
J: TRBJ1-3
CDR3: CASSYEAGGRNTIYF
DNA: TGTGCCAGCAGTTACGAGGCAGGGGGTAGAAACACCATATATTTT